Following are 30 T cell receptor beta chains from one sample sequenced in a study of monozygotic twins with inflammatory bowel disease (dated by TCRdb to the late 2010s). The method behind the library was 5' RACE. These reads were obtained on an Illumina HiSeq 2500. Based on TCRdb reprocessing of the reads, there is one entry per CDR3 protein sequence, and DNA is missing. This sample's table lists some 170,000 distinct CDR3 sequences. About 8% of the sample is taken by the ten largest. The material sequenced was blood. These TCRs come from a human donor with ulcerative colitis or Crohn's disease, or a healthy co-twin of an affected twin (not recorded which).

The V gene is TRBV12-3 or TRBV12-4, the J gene TRBJ1-1; with no DNA, the TCRdb D assignment of TRBD1 cannot be verified. The CDR3 sequence is 17 residues long. The CDR3 protein is CASSLALQGRMNTEAFF.

V and J are TRBV9 and TRBJ2-1. Germline values: CDR1 SGDLS, CDR2 YYNGEE. The CDR3 sequence is 13 residues long. The CDR3 loop is CASSVAGYNEQFF.

This chain links TRBV10-3 with TRBJ1-5; with no DNA, the TCRdb D assignment of TRBD1 cannot be verified. This CDR3 has 14 residues. Per the germline V gene, CDR1 is ENHRY and CDR2 is SYGVKD. The CDR3 region is CAISGGGGDQPQHF.

The chain uses TRBV14 and TRBJ1-1. The length of the CDR3 is 17 residues. The germline CDR1 and CDR2 sequences are SGHDN and FVKESK. This CDR3 is CASSQDQVRRGSTEAFF. Variable domain in full (rest from reference TRBV14 and TRBJ1-1): EAGVTQFPSHSVIEKGQTVTLRCDPISGHDNLYWYRRVMGKEIKFLLHFVKESKQDESGMPNNRFLAERTGGTYSTLKVQPAELEDSGVYFCASSQDQVRRGSTEAFFGQGTRLTVV.

CDR3 amino acids: CASSLPGRANEQFF. This chain links TRBV7-9 with TRBJ2-1; the TRBD2 assignment by TCRdb is unverifiable without DNA. The CDR3 is 14 amino acids. Germline CDR1 is SEHNR and CDR2 is FQNEAQ (reference sequence). Together with reference TRBV7-9 and TRBJ2-1, the CDR3 gives the full variable domain: DTGVSQNPRHKITKRGQNVTFRCDPISEHNRLYWYRQTLGQGPEFLTYFQNEAQLEKSRLLSDRFSAERPKGSFSTLEIQRTEQGDSAMYLCASSLPGRANEQFFGPGTRLTVL.

The chain employs TRBV5-4 and TRBJ2-3; the TCRdb call, TRBD2, lacks DNA for checking. Germline loops: CDR1 SGHNT, CDR2 YYREEE (reference sequence). CDR3 length: 16 amino acids. The CDR3 reads CASSPQLAGSPDTQYF.

This chain links TRBV7-3 with TRBJ2-5; the TCRdb D gene call, TRBD2, has no DNA to confirm it. Germline CDR1 reads SGHTA; CDR2 reads FQGTGA. The CDR3 has 13 residues. The CDR3 region is CASSAGLEETQYF.

In terms of frequency, this clonotype is medium-sized. This chain links TRBV28 with TRBJ1-1; TCRdb calls TRBD1, which cannot be checked without DNA. The CDR3 has 18 residues. Germline CDR1 and CDR2: MDHEN and SYDVKM. Here the CDR3 reads CASSPLAPGTWRNTEAFF.

The chain employs TRBV20-1 and TRBJ2-1; the TCRdb D gene call, TRBD1, has no DNA to confirm it. The CDR3 contains 14 residues. Germline values: CDR1 DFQATT, CDR2 SNEGSKA (reference sequence). CDR3 protein: CSARDRGVLNEQFF.

The rearrangement links TRBV6-1 to TRBJ2-7; TCRdb's assignment of TRBD2 cannot be checked, as there is no DNA. The length of the CDR3 is 16 residues. Germline CDR1 reads MNHNS; CDR2 reads SASEGT. The CDR3 region is CASSIQLAGGTYEQYF.

The rearrangement joins TRBV7-8 to TRBJ1-5. Germline values: CDR1 SGHVS, CDR2 FQNEAQ. This CDR3 comprises 15 residues. The CDR3 loop is CASSLQQQPNQPQHF.

The chain has TRBV16 and TRBJ2-7. Looked up from germline, CDR1 is KGHSY and CDR2 is FQNENV. This CDR3 region has 13 residues. CDR3 region: CASSQPKASEQYF.

The rearrangement uses TRBV14 and TRBJ1-6; TCRdb's assignment of TRBD1 cannot be checked, as there is no DNA. CDR3 size: 15 residues. Germline V lookup: CDR1 SGHDN, CDR2 FVKESK. The CDR3 protein is CASSQDSPGLSPLHF.

The genes are TRBV15 and TRBJ1-5. The germline V gene encodes CDR1 LNHNV and CDR2 YYDKDF (reference sequence). This CDR3 has 14 residues. The CDR3 sequence is CATSRDESNQPQHF. Variable domain in full (rest from reference TRBV15 and TRBJ1-5): DAMVIQNPRYQVTQFGKPVTLSCSQTLNHNVMYWYQQKSSQAPKLLFHYYDKDFNNEADTPDNFQSRRPNTSFCFLDIRSPGLGDTAMYLCATSRDESNQPQHFGDGTRLSIL.

The chain has TRBV9 and TRBJ1-3. The CDR3 extends over 16 amino acids. The V gene's germline CDR1 is SGDLS and CDR2 YYNGEE. The CDR3: CASSVSGSTSGNTIYF. Based on the CDR3 plus reference TRBV9 and TRBJ1-3, the full variable domain is DSGVTQTPKHLITATGQRVTLRCSPRSGDLSVYWYQQSLDQGLQFLIQYYNGEERAKGNILERFSAQQFPDLHSELNLSSLELGDSALYFCASSVSGSTSGNTIYFGEGSWLTVV.

The genes are TRBV29-1 and TRBJ2-5; the D call from TCRdb, TRBD1, cannot be confirmed without DNA. CDR3 size: 15 residues. Germline-derived CDR1 and CDR2 are SQVTM and ANQGSEA. CDR3 in amino acids: CSVVRAGGREETQYF.

The gene calls are TRBV29-1 and TRBJ1-1; TCRdb designates TRBD1, a call that cannot be tested without DNA. Germline CDR1 reads SQVTM; CDR2 reads ANQGSEA. The CDR3 sequence is 13 residues long. This CDR3 is CSVGTGGPSEAFF.

This chain joins TRBV12-3 or TRBV12-4 and TRBJ1-2. This CDR3 is built from 12 residues. CDR3 protein: CASSPKGDGYTF.

This chain links TRBV9 with TRBJ1-2. The CDR3 is made up of 16 amino acids. Germline V gene sequence: CDR1 SGDLS, CDR2 YYNGEE. This CDR3 reads CASSHNRRQTNYGYTF.

The chain is built from TRBV7-9 and TRBJ2-7; TCRdb reports TRBD1, a call that lacks DNA to check it against. Germline CDR1 and CDR2: SEHNR and FQNEAQ (reference sequence). The CDR3 has 14 amino acids. This CDR3 is CASSAGTGTYEQYF.

The chain links TRBV5-1 to TRBJ1-1; lacking DNA, the TRBD1 call made by TCRdb goes unchecked. The CDR3 has 15 amino acids. CDR1 is SGHRS, CDR2 YFSETQ, per germline. CDR3 residues: CASSFQGASNTEAFF.

The chain carries TRBV7-9 and TRBJ1-5. The CDR3 has 14 amino acids. Germline V CDR1 and CDR2: SEHNR, FQNEAQ (reference sequence). The CDR3 spells CASSMVGGNQPQHF.

The V and J genes are TRBV25-1 and TRBJ2-7; TCRdb calls TRBD1, which cannot be checked without DNA. Per germline, CDR1 MGHDK and CDR2 SYGVNS. The CDR3 runs to 15 residues. CDR3 region: CASRTERGESYEQYF.

This rearrangement joins TRBV5-6 to TRBJ2-2; TCRdb gives TRBD1 as the D gene, but with no DNA this cannot be confirmed. This CDR3 is 15 amino acids long. Germline CDR1 is SGHDT and CDR2 is YYEEEE. The CDR3 loop reads CASSPAGGLTGELFF. The whole variable domain, remainder taken from reference TRBV5-6 and TRBJ2-2, is DAGVTQSPTHLIKTRGQQVTLRCSPKSGHDTVSWYQQALGQGPQFIFQYYEEEERQRGNFPDRFSGHQFPNYSSELNVNALLLGDSALYLCASSPAGGLTGELFFGEGSRLTVL.

The chain carries TRBV12-3 or TRBV12-4 and TRBJ2-1; TCRdb's assignment of TRBD2 cannot be checked, as there is no DNA. There are 15 residues in the CDR3. This CDR3 reads CASSSRGREGNEQFF.

This chain joins TRBV7-2 and TRBJ1-1. Germline V gives CDR1 SGHTA, CDR2 FQGNSA. There are 15 residues in the CDR3. CDR3 sequence reads: CASSLDTSWGSEAFF.

The V call is TRBV6-1, the J call TRBJ1-5; TCRdb lists TRBD1, though no DNA is available to test this call. Per the germline V gene, CDR1 is MNHNS and CDR2 is SASEGT. CDR3 size: 14 residues. This chain's CDR3 is CASSRQGSNQPQHF.

The chain links TRBV5-6 to TRBJ2-1; TCRdb designates TRBD1, a call that cannot be tested without DNA. This CDR3 spans 16 amino acids. From germline, CDR1 is SGHDT and CDR2 YYEEEE. CDR3 region: CASSLYGKSSYNEQFF.

The chain recombines TRBV10-2 with TRBJ1-1. This CDR3 comprises 14 residues. Germline assignment: CDR1 WSHSY and CDR2 SAAADI. CDR3 sequence: CASSPKSRHTEAFF.

The chain uses TRBV20-1 and TRBJ1-4; the D call of TRBD1 rests on TCRdb alone, since no DNA is present to check it. Germline values: CDR1 DFQATT, CDR2 SNEGSKA (reference sequence). The CDR3 loop spans 16 amino acids. CDR3 in amino acids: CSARVGRGRENEKLFF.